This T cell receptor beta chain emerged from a study of T cell responses to AZD1222 COVID-19 vaccine. The CDR3 has 16 residues. The V gene's germline CDR1 is MNHEY and CDR2 SVGAGI. J gave up 5 bases and V 2 bases, and 8 bases lay outside the gene matches. Only in-frame clones appear in the TCRdb table, and some are missing; sequencing was by immunoSEQ multiplex PCR. The data show roughly 96,000 clones, roughly nine tenths seen once. The sample in question was peripheral blood, obtained on day 0 of AZD1222 vaccination. The clonotype originates from an adult in good health. This chain joins TRBV6-5 and TRBJ1-5; 8 bases match TRBD1. DNA for the CDR3: TGTGCCAGCAGTTACGTTCAGGGGGCGCGCGATCAGCCCCAGCATTTT. This codes for CASSYVQGARDQPQHF.